This T cell receptor (beta chain) originates from a study of blood T cell repertoires in COVID-19. Some clones are missing from TCRdb's copy, which holds only in-frame ones; the method was immunoSEQ multiplex PCR. The table records some 150,000 clones, roughly 80% of them present only once. This CDR3 has 15 residues. Germline lookup yields CDR1 MDHEN and CDR2 SYDVKM. The V gene end was trimmed by 10 bases and the J gene end by 5 bases; junction bases not matched to a gene: 16. The TCR sequence derives from a woman aged 55-70 years with acute or convalescent COVID-19. This chain connects TRBV28 to TRBJ1-2, with TRBD1 identical over 7 bases. Material for sequencing was peripheral blood. CDR3 sequence (DNA): TGTGCCACTCCCGCGACAGGGAATTTGCGTTATGGCTACACCTTC. It yields the protein CATPATGNLRYGYTF.